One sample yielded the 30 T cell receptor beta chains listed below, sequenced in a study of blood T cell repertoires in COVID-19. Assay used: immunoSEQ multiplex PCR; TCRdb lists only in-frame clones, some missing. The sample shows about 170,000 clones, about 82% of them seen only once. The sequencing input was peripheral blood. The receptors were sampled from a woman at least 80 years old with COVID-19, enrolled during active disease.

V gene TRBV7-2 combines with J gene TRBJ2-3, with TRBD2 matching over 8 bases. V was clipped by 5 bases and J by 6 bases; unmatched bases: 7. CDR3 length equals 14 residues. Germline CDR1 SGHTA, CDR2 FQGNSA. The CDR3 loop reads CASSVSSGVDTQYF. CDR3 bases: TGTGCCAGCAGCGTTAGTAGCGGGGTCGATACGCAGTATTTT. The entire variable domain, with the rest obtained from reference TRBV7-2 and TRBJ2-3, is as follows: GAGVSQSPSNKVTEKGKDVELRCDPISGHTALYWYRQSLGQGLEFLIYFQGNSAPDKSGLPSDRFSAERTGGSVSTLTIQRTQQEDSAVYLCASSVSSGVDTQYFGPGTRLTVL.

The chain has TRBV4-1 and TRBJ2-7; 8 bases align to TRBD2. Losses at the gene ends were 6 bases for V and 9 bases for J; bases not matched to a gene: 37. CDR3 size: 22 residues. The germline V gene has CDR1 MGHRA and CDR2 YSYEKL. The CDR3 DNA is TGCGCCAGCAGGCGAAGGGGGTCGGGAGGGCCTTTAGAACCACGAGCTGAGATAGGGCAGTACTTC. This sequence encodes CASRRRGSGGPLEPRAEIGQYF.

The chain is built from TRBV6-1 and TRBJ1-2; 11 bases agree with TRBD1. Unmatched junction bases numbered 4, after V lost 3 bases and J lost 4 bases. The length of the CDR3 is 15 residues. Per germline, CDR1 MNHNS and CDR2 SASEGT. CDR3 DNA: TGTGCCAGCAGTGATTCTGGGACAGGGGGCTATGGCTACACCTTC. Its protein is CASSDSGTGGYGYTF.

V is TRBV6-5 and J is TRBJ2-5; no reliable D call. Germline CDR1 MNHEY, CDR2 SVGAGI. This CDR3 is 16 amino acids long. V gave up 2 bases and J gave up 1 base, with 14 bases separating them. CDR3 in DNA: TGTGCCAGCAGTTACGCAAGGCGGTCGGGCCAAGAGACCCAGTACTTC. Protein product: CASSYARRSGQETQYF.

This CDR3 reads CASSLQAPSSYNSPLHF. The CDR3 DNA is TGCGCCAGCAGCCTACAGGCTCCCAGCTCCTATAATTCACCCCTCCACTTT. This rearrangement joins TRBV4-1 to TRBJ1-6, with D tentatively TRBD1 (5 bases). Trimming pared 4 bases from V and 0 bases from J, leaving 13 bases between. CDR1 and CDR2 from the germline V gene are MGHRA and YSYEKL. This CDR3 has 17 residues.

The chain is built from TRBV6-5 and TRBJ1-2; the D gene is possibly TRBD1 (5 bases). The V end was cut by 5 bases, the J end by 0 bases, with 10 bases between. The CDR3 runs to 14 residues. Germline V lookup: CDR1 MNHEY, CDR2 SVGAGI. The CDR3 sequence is CASSRQSTNYGYTF. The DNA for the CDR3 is TGTGCCAGCAGTCGACAGTCAACTAACTATGGCTACACCTTC.

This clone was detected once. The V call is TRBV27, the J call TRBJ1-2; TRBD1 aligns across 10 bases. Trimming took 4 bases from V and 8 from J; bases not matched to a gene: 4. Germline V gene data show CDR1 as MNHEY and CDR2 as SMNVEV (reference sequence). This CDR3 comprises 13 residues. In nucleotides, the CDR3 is TGTGCCAGCAGTTCGACAGGGGGCGAAGGCTACACCTTC. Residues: CASSSTGGEGYTF.

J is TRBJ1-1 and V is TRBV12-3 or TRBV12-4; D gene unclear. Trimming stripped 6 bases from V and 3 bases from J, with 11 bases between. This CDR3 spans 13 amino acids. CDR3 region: CASSLPVYTEAFF. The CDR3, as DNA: TGTGCCAGCAGCCTGCCGGTCTACACTGAAGCTTTCTTT.

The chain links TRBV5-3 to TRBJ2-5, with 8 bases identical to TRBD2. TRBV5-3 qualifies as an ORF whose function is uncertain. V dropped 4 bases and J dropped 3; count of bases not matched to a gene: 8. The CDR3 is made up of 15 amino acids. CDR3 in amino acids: CARSPGGDFKETQYF. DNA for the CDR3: TGTGCCAGAAGCCCGGGAGGGGACTTTAAAGAGACCCAGTACTTC.

The CDR3 DNA is TGTGCCAGCAGCGAAAGAAGGGGGGGAGAGGCGTCTGTCGAGCAGTACTTC. Translating gives CASSERRGGEASVEQYF. The rearrangement joins TRBV21-1 to TRBJ2-7; TRBD2, the table's D call, was not compared with the DNA. TRBV21-1 is a documented pseudogene. The CDR3 sequence is 17 residues long.

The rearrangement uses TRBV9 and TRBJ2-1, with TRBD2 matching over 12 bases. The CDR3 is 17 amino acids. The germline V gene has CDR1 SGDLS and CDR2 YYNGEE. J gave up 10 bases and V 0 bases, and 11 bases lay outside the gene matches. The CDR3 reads CASSVAGLAGGPGEQFF. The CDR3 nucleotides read TGTGCCAGCAGCGTAGCTGGGCTAGCGGGAGGGCCGGGCGAGCAGTTCTTC.

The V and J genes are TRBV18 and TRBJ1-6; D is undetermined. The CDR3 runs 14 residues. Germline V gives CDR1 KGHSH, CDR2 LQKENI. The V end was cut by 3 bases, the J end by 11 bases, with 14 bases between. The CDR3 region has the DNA TGTGCCAGCTCACCCACGGGAGGTGAGGCACCCCTCCACTTT. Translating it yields CASSPTGGEAPLHF.

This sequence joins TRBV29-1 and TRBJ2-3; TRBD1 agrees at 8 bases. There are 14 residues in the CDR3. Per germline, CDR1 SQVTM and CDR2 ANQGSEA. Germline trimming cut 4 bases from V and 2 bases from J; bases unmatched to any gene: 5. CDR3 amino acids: CSVAVTGDTDTQYF. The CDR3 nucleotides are TGCAGCGTTGCGGTGACAGGGGACACAGATACGCAGTATTTT.

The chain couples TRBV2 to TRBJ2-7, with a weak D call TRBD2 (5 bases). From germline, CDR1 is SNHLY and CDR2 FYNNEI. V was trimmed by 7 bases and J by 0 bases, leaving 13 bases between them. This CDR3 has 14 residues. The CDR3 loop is CASTASPLSYEQYF. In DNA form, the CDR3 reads TGTGCCAGCACGGCTAGCCCCCTCTCCTACGAGCAGTACTTC.

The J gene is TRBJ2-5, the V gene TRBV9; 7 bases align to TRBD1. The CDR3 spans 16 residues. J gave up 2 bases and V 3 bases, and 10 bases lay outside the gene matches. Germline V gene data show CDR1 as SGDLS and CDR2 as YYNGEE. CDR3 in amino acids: CASSARHQGEQETQYF. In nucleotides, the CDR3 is TGTGCCAGCAGCGCTCGACACCAGGGGGAGCAAGAGACCCAGTACTTC.

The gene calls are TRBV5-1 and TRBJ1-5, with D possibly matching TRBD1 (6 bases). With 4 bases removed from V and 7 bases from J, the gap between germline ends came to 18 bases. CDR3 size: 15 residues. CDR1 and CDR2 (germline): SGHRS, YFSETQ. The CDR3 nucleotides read TGCGCCAGCAGCCCTCGGCCGGGGGGCGGGCAGCCCCAGCATTTT. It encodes CASSPRPGGGQPQHF.

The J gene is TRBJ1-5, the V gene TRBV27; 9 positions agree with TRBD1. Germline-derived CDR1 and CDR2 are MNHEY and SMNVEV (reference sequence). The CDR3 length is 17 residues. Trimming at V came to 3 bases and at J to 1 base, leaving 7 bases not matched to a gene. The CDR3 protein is CASSFLTGGTSNQPQHF. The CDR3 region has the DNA TGTGCCAGCAGTTTTTTAACAGGGGGCACGAGCAATCAGCCCCAGCATTTT.

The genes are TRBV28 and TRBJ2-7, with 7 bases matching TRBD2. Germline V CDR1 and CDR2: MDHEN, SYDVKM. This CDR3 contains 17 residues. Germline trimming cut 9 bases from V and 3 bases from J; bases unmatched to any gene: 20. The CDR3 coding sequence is TGTGCCAGACCGATGTGCCAAGCGGGGACCAAAATCTACGAGCAGTACTTC. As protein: CARPMCQAGTKIYEQYF. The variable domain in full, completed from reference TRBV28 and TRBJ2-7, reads DVKVTQSSRYLVKRTGEKVFLECVQDMDHENMFWYRQDPGLGLRLIYFSYDVKMKEKGDIPEGYSVSREKKERFSLILESASTNQTSMYLCARPMCQAGTKIYEQYFGPGTRLTVT.

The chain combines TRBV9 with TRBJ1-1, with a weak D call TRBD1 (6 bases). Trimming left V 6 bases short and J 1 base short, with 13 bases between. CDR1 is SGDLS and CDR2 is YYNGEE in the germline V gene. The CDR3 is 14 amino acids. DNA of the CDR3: TGTGCCAGCACGAGGACAGCCCAGAACACTGAAGCTTTCTTT. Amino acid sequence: CASTRTAQNTEAFF.

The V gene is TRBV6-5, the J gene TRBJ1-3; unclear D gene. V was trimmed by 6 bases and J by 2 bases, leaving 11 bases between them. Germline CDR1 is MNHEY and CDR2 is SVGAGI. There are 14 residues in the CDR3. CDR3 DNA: TGTGCCAGCAGGAAACTAGCGACTGGAAACACCATATATTTT. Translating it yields CASRKLATGNTIYF.

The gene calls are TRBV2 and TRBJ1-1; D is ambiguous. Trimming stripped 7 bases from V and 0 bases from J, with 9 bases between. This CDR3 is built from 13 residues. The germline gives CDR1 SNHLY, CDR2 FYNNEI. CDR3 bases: TGTGCCAGCAACCCCGAGGTGAACACTGAAGCTTTCTTT. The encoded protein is CASNPEVNTEAFF.

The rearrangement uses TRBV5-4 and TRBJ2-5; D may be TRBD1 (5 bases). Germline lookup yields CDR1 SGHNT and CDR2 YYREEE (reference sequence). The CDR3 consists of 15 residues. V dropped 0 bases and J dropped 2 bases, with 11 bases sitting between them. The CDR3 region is CASSLGLTVQETQYF. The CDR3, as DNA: TGTGCCAGCAGCTTGGGCTTGACAGTACAAGAGACCCAGTACTTC.

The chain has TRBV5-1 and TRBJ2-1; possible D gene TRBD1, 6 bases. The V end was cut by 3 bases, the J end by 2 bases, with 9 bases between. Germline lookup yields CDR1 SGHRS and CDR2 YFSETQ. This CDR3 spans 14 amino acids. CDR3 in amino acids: CASSSGTTYNEQFF. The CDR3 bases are TGCGCCAGCAGCTCCGGGACAACCTACAATGAGCAGTTCTTC.

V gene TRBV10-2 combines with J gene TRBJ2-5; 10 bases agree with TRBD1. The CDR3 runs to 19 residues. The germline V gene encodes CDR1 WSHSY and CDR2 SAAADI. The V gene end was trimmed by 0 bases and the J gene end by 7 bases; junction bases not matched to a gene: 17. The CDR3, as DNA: TGCGCCAGCAGTGAGTCGGACAGGGGGAGGTATAGACTCCGTGGGACCCAGTACTTC. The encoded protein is CASSESDRGRYRLRGTQYF.

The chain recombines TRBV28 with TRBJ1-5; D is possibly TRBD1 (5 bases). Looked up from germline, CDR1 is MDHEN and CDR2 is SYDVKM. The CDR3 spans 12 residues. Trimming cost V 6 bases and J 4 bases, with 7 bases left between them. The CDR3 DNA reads TGTGCCAGCAGGGGGGGGAATCAGCCCCAGCATTTT. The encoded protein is CASRGGNQPQHF.

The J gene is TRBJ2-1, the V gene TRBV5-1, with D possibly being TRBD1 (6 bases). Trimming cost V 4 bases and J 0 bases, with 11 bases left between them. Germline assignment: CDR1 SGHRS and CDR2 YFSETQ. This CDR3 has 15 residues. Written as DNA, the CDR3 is TGCGCCAGCAGCCGTGGACAGAGCTCCTACAATGAGCAGTTCTTC. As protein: CASSRGQSSYNEQFF.

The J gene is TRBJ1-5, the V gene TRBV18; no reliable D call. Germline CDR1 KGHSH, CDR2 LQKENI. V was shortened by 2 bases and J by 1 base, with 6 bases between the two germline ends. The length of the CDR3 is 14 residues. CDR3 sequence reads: CASSPGPSNQPQHF. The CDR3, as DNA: TGTGCCAGCTCACCAGGGCCCAGCAATCAGCCCCAGCATTTT. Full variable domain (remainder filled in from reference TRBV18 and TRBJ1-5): NAGVMQNPRHLVRRRGQEARLRCSPMKGHSHVYWYRQLPEEGLKFMVYLQKENIIDESGMPKERFSAEFPKEGPSILRIQQVVRGDSAAYFCASSPGPSNQPQHFGDGTRLSIL.

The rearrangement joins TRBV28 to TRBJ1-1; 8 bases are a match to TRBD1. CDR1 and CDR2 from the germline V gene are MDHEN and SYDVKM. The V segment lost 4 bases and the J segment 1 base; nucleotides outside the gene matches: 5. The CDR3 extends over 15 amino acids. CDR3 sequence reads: CASSYTGGRNTEAFF. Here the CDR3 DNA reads TGTGCCAGCAGTTATACAGGGGGACGGAACACTGAAGCTTTCTTT.

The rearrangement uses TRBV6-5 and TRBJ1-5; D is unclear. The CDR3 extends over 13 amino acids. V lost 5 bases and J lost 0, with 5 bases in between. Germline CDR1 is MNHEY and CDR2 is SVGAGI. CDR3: CASSQISNQPQHF. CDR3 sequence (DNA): TGTGCCAGCAGTCAGATTAGCAATCAGCCCCAGCATTTT.

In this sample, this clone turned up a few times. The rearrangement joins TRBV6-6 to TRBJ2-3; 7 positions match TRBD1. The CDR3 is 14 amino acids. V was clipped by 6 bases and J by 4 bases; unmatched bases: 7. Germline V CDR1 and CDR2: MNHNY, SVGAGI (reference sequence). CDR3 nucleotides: TGTGCCAGCAGCCAGGGGACAGCGGCAGATACGCAGTATTTT. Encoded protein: CASSQGTAADTQYF.